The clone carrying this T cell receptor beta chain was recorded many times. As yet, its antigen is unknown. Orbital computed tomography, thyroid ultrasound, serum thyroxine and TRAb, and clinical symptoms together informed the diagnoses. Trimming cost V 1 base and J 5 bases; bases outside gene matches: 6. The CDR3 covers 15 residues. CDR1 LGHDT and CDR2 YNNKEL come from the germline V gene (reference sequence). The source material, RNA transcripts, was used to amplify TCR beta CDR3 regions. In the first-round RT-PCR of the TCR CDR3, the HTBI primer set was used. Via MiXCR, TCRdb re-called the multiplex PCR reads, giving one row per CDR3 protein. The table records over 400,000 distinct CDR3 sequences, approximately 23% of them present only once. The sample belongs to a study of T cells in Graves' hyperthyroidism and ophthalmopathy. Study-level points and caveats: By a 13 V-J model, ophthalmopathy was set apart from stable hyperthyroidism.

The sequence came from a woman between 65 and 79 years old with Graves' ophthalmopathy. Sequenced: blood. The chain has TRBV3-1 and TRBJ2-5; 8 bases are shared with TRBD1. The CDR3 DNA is TGTGCCAGCAGCCAAGGATACAGGGGGTTGGAGACCCAGTACTTC. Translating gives CASSQGYRGLETQYF.